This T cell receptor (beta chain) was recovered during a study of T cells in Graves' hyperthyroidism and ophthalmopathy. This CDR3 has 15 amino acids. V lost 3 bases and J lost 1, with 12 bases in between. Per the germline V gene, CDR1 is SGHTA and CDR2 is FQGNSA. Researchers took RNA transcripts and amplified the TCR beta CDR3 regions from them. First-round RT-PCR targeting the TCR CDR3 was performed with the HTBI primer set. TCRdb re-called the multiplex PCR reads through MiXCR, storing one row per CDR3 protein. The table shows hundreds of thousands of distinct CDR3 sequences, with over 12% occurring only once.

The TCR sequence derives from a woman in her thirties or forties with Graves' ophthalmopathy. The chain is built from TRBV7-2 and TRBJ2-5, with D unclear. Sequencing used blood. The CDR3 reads CASSFHPGSQETQYF. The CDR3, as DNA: TGTGCCAGCAGCTTTCATCCGGGCTCCCAAGAGACCCAGTACTTC. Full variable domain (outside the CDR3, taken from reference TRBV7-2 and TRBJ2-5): GAGVSQSPSNKVTEKGKDVELRCDPISGHTALYWYRQSLGQGLEFLIYFQGNSAPDKSGLPSDRFSAERTGGSVSTLTIQRTQQEDSAVYLCASSFHPGSQETQYFGPGTRLLVL.